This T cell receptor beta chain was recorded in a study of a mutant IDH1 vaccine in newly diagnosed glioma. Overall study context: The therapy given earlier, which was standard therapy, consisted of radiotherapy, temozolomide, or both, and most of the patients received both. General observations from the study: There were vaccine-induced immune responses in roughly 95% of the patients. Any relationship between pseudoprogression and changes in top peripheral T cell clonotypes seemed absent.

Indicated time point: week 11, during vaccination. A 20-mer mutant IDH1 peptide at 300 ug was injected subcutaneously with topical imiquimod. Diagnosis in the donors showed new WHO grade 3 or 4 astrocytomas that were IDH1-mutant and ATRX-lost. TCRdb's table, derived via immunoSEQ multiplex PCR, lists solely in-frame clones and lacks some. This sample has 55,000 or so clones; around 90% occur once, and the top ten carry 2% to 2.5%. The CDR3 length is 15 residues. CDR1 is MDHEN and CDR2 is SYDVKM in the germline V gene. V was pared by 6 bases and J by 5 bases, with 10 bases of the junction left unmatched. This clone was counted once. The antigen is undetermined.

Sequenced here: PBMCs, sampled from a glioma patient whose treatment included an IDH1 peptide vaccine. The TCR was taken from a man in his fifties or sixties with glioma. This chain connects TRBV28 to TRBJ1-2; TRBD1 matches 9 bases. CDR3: CASRTTGGAGYGYTF. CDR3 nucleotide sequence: TGTGCCAGCAGAACAACAGGGGGCGCGGGGTATGGCTACACCTTC.